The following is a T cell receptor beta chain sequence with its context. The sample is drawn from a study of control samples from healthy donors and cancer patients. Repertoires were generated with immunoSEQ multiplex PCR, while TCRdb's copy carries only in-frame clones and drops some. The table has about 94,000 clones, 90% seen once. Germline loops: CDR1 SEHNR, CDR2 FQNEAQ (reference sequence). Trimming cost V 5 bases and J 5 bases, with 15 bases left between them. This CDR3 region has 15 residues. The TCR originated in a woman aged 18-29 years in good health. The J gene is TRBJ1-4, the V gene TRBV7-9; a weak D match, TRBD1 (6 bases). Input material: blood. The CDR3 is CASSPRQAINEKLFF. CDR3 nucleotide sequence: TGTGCCAGCAGCCCTCGACAGGCGATCAATGAAAAACTGTTTTTT.